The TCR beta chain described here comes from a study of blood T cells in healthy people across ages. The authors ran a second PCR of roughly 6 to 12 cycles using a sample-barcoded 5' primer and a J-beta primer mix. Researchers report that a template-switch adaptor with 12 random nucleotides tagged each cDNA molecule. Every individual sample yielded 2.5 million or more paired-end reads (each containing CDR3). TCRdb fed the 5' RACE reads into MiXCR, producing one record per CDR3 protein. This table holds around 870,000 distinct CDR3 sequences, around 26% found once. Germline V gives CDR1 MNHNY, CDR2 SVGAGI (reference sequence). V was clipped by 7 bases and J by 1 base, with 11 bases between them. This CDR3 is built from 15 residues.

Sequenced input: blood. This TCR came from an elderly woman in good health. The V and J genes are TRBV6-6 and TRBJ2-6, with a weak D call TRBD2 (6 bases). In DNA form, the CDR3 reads TGTGCCAGCACGGCAGGGAGGTCTGGGGCCAACGTCCTGACTTTC. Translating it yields CASTAGRSGANVLTF.